The rows below give T cell receptor beta chains drawn from one sample of a study of post-analysis software for immune sequencing data. TCRdb reanalysed the PCR reads using MiXCR and keeps one entry per CDR3 protein. The sample yields some 690,000 distinct CDR3 sequences, over 45% seen once. The specimen was blood. The receptors here all came from a girl aged 2 to 10 with multiple sclerosis. Each CDR3 is given with its conserved first and last residue. The order of the fields is V gene, CDR3 length, clone size, J gene, D gene, CDR3 protein, CDR3 DNA. A D gene is named only where the DNA matches it firmly. Size is stated for part of the rows, as once, few or many counts, or as a class when the clone is expanded.

>TRBV6-1|16|NA|TRBJ1-2|NA
CASSEKKGRANYGYTF
TGTGCCAGCAGTGAAAAAAAGGGGCGGGCTAACTATGGCTACACCTTC
>TRBV10-3|12|NA|TRBJ2-5|TRBD1
CAIWDSEETQYF
TGTGCCATCTGGGACAGTGAAGAGACCCAGTACTTC
>TRBV7-2|18|NA|TRBJ2-1|NA
CASSLTALGGRGRNEQFF
TGTGCCAGCAGCTTAACGGCCCTTGGGGGGAGAGGGAGGAATGAGCAGTTCTTC
>TRBV4-3|18|few|TRBJ2-5|TRBD2
CASSQDLGLGLAQETQYF
TGCGCCAGCAGCCAAGATTTGGGACTAGGCCTGGCACAAGAGACCCAGTACTTC
>TRBV5-1|19|NA|TRBJ2-6|NA
CASSLNQQSPFSGANVLTF
TGCGCCAGCAGCTTAAATCAACAGTCGCCATTCTCTGGGGCCAACGTCCTGACTTTC
>TRBV7-9|15|NA|TRBJ2-7|NA
CASSFIQATTYEQYF
TGTGCCAGCAGCTTTATACAGGCGACTACCTACGAGCAGTACTTC
>TRBV5-6|13|few|TRBJ1-2|NA
CASSLDSHYGYTF
TGTGCCAGCAGCTTGGACAGCCACTATGGCTACACCTTC
>TRBV28|13|NA|TRBJ2-7|NA
CASSTGTWGEQYF
TGTGCCAGCAGTACAGGGACGTGGGGCGAGCAGTACTTC
>TRBV5-6|16|NA|TRBJ2-1|TRBD2
CASSLSGTSLYNEQFF
TGTGCCAGCAGCTTGTCCGGGACTAGTCTATACAATGAGCAGTTCTTC
>TRBV29-1|14|once|TRBJ1-1|NA
CSVEGRLANTEAFF
TGCAGCGTTGAAGGGAGACTGGCAAACACTGAAGCTTTCTTT
>TRBV20-1|15|NA|TRBJ2-3|TRBD2
CSAFVLAAVTDTQYF
TGCAGTGCTTTCGTCCTAGCGGCGGTCACAGATACGCAGTATTTT
>TRBV5-1|14|NA|TRBJ2-1|NA
CASSLGLSRNEQFF
TGCGCCAGCAGCTTGGGGCTCTCACGCAATGAGCAGTTCTTC
>TRBV10-3|15|NA|TRBJ2-5|TRBD2
CAISASGGAAETQYF
TGTGCCATCAGTGCAAGCGGGGGGGCCGCAGAGACCCAGTACTTC
>TRBV7-2|15|few|TRBJ2-7|TRBD1
CASSLQMTGGREQYF
TGTGCCAGCAGCCTCCAAATGACAGGGGGCCGAGAGCAGTACTTC
>TRBV10-3|14|NA|TRBJ2-1|NA
CATKDGGMYNEQFF
TGTGCCACTAAGGATGGGGGAATGTACAATGAGCAGTTCTTC
>TRBV20-1|16|NA|TRBJ1-1|TRBD1
CSARAPGGGDHTEAFF
TGCAGTGCTAGAGCCCCAGGGGGCGGAGATCACACTGAAGCTTTCTTT
>TRBV12-3/TRBV12-4|16|NA|TRBJ1-5|NA
CASSLAPRGSNQPQHF
TGTGCCAGCAGTTTAGCGCCGAGGGGGAGCAATCAGCCCCAGCATTTT
>TRBV12-3/TRBV12-4|13|NA|TRBJ1-5|NA
CASTSGFGQPQHF
TGTGCCAGCACGTCCGGGTTCGGGCAGCCCCAGCATTTT
>TRBV4-1|15|many|TRBJ2-7|TRBD2
CASSPRGGSGDEQYF
TGCGCCAGCAGCCCCCGAGGCGGGAGCGGCGACGAGCAGTACTTC
>TRBV10-1|10|NA|TRBJ2-5|NA
CASSPKTQYF
TGCGCCAGCAGTCCAAAGACCCAGTACTTC
>TRBV11-3|15|NA|TRBJ2-3|TRBD1
CASSSRQGNTDTQYF
TGTGCCAGCAGTTCCCGACAGGGCAACACAGATACGCAGTATTTT
>TRBV18|17|NA|TRBJ2-5|NA
CASSPSGVLTGGETQYF
TGTGCCAGCTCACCTTCCGGCGTCCTAACCGGGGGAGAGACCCAGTACTTC
>TRBV5-1|15|NA|TRBJ2-7|NA
CASMLVPGSSYEQYF
TGCGCCAGCATGTTGGTCCCCGGTAGCTCCTACGAGCAGTACTTC
>TRBV10-3|11|NA|TRBJ2-1|NA
CAISGYNEQFF
TGTGCCATCAGTGGATACAATGAGCAGTTCTTC
>TRBV5-6|17|NA|TRBJ2-3|TRBD2
CASSLEGASGRGYTQYF
TGTGCCAGCAGCTTGGAGGGTGCTAGCGGGAGAGGATATACGCAGTATTTT
>TRBV6-6|11|few|TRBJ2-1|TRBD2
CASSLAAEQFF
TGTGCCAGCAGTCTAGCGGCTGAGCAGTTCTTC
>TRBV24-1|12|few|TRBJ2-1|NA
CATSPAGNEQFF
TGTGCCACCAGCCCTGCGGGCAATGAGCAGTTCTTC
>TRBV29-1|14|NA|TRBJ2-5|TRBD1
CSVQTGGTSETQYF
TGCAGCGTCCAGACAGGGGGAACATCGGAGACCCAGTACTTC
>TRBV12-3/TRBV12-4|16|NA|TRBJ2-1|NA
CASSRGTEGAYNEQFF
TGTGCCAGCAGCCGGGGGACCGAGGGGGCCTACAATGAGCAGTTCTTC
>TRBV6-2/TRBV6-3|14|few|TRBJ2-2|TRBD1
CASTSTGATGELFF
TGTGCCAGTACCTCGACAGGGGCCACCGGGGAGCTGTTTTTT
>TRBV29-1|14|once|TRBJ2-7|NA
CSVELGQGTYEQYF
TGCAGCGTTGAACTGGGGCAGGGGACCTACGAGCAGTACTTC
>TRBV20-1|12|NA|TRBJ1-2|NA
CSAPTANYGYTF
TGCAGTGCTCCCACAGCTAACTATGGCTACACCTTC
>TRBV20-1|12|NA|TRBJ2-1|NA
CSATKGGHEQFF
TGCAGTGCAACGAAGGGGGGCCATGAGCAGTTCTTC
>TRBV6-5|14|NA|TRBJ2-1|TRBD1
CASSPGDRVPEQFF
TGTGCCAGCAGTCCCGGGGACAGGGTTCCTGAGCAGTTCTTC
>TRBV29-1|14|few|TRBJ2-7|TRBD1
CSVEDRETGFEQYF
TGCAGCGTTGAAGATCGCGAGACAGGGTTCGAGCAGTACTTC
>TRBV20-1|15|NA|TRBJ2-4|NA
CSASLSGLAKNIQYF
TGCAGTGCTAGCTTGTCCGGGCTAGCCAAAAACATTCAGTACTTC
>TRBV10-3|15|NA|TRBJ2-3|TRBD1
CATTPGQGEGDTQYF
TGTGCCACCACACCGGGACAGGGGGAAGGAGATACGCAGTATTTT
>TRBV20-1|13|NA|TRBJ2-3|NA
CSARDGGIRTQYF
TGCAGTGCTAGAGATGGGGGGATAAGAACGCAGTATTTT
>TRBV7-9|15|NA|TRBJ2-1|NA
CASSWILATYNEQFF
TGTGCCAGCAGCTGGATCTTAGCTACCTACAATGAGCAGTTCTTC
>TRBV27|14|NA|TRBJ2-5|TRBD1
CASSLIGTGKTQYF
TGTGCCAGCAGTTTAATTGGGACAGGGAAGACCCAGTACTTC
>TRBV20-1|13|NA|TRBJ2-5|TRBD2
CSATRTSSQTQYF
TGCAGTGCTACTCGGACTAGTTCACAGACCCAGTACTTC
>TRBV7-3|16|NA|TRBJ1-1|NA
CASSLQPPQANTEAFF
TGTGCCAGCAGCTTACAGCCGCCTCAGGCGAACACTGAAGCTTTCTTT
>TRBV7-9|15|NA|TRBJ1-5|NA
CASSPKGGGNQPQHF
TGTGCCAGCTCCCCTAAGGGAGGGGGCAATCAGCCCCAGCATTTT
>TRBV29-1|14|NA|TRBJ2-1|TRBD1
CSVERGQGGGEQFF
TGCAGCGTTGAAAGGGGACAGGGAGGAGGCGAACAGTTCTTC
>TRBV29-1|15|few|TRBJ2-3|TRBD1
CSETGGLGLADTQYF
TGCAGCGAAACAGGGGGATTAGGTCTGGCAGATACGCAGTATTTT
>TRBV5-6|16|NA|TRBJ2-7|TRBD2
CASSRVGREASYEQYF
TGTGCCAGCAGCCGGGTAGGTCGGGAGGCTTCCTACGAGCAGTACTTC